This T cell receptor beta chain was recorded in a study of patients and donors after allogeneic stem cell transplantation. This clonotype has a count of ten or more. Per germline, CDR1 SQVTM and CDR2 ANQGSEA. Trimming removed 7 bases from V and 5 bases from J, with 7 bases in between. The CDR3 loop spans 10 amino acids. TCRdb used MiXCR to reprocess the RT-PCR reads, holding one entry per CDR3 protein. The sample shows roughly 960,000 distinct CDR3 sequences, roughly 18% of them seen only once. The source of this sequence is a human donor who was either an allogeneic HSCT recipient or a stem cell or donor lymphocyte infusion donor (not recorded which). It is not recorded whose cells these are; they may come from a transplant donor. Source material: blood, either unsorted or a sorted T cell fraction (not recorded which). The gene calls are TRBV29-1 and TRBJ2-3, with no clear D. The DNA of the CDR3 is TGCAGCGGTGGTCTAGATACGCAGTATTTT. Translated, it gives CSGGLDTQYF.